This TCR beta chain was obtained from a study of neoadjuvant anti-PD-1 for oral cavity cancer. This clone was recorded once. The time point here: after neoadjuvant nivolumab, at surgical resection. Patients had newly diagnosed, untreated stage II-IVA oral cavity squamous cell carcinoma. The protocol was immunoSEQ multiplex PCR, while the TCRdb copy is restricted to in-frame clones and leaves out a portion. The sample lists some 14,000 clones, 60% to 75% seen once, with just under 3% in the top ten. Germline assignment: CDR1 SGHRS and CDR2 YFSETQ. There are 15 residues in the CDR3. The V end lost 0 bases, the J end lost 2 bases, and 9 bases lay between the germline ends.

The clonotype comes from a person between 40 and 85 years old with oral cavity squamous cell carcinoma. Sequenced material: PBMCs, taken after nivolumab (anti-PD-1) treatment. This chain uses TRBV5-1 with TRBJ1-5, with D unclear. The CDR3 protein is CASSLDTSGNQPQHF. CDR3 nucleotides: TGCGCCAGCAGCTTGGACACTAGCGGCAATCAGCCCCAGCATTTT.